This is a list of T cell receptor beta chains from one sample in a study of T cell repertoires in aging, cancer and after chemotherapy. TCRdb reprocessed the multiplex PCR reads with MiXCR, giving one entry per CDR3 protein. The data contain over a thousand distinct CDR3 sequences, approximately 40% of them singletons. Sequencing was carried out using blood. The receptors derive from a human donor with a solid tumor. The CDR3 runs from the conserved cysteine through the conserved F or W. A D gene is named only where the DNA matches it firmly. Clone size appears in some rows only: once, few, many, or a class for an expanded clone.

cdr3_nt: TGTGCCAGCAGTCCGGGGTTAGTTAAACACAATGAGCAGTTCTTC
cdr3_aa: CASSPGLVKHNEQFF
clone_size: few
v_call: TRBV12-3/TRBV12-4
d_call: NA
j_call: TRBJ2-1

cdr3_nt: TGTGCCAGTAGTATTATGGACAGGGATGGCTACACCTTC
cdr3_aa: CASSIMDRDGYTF
clone_size: few
v_call: TRBV19
d_call: TRBD1
j_call: TRBJ1-2

cdr3_nt: TGTGCCAGCAGGGTCTGGACAGGGGGCAACACCGGGGAGCTGTTTTTT
cdr3_aa: CASRVWTGGNTGELFF
clone_size: NA
v_call: TRBV28
d_call: TRBD1
j_call: TRBJ2-2

cdr3_nt: TGTGCCAGCAGCTTAGGGGGGACCGGAGGGAACACTGAAGCTTTCTTT
cdr3_aa: CASSLGGTGGNTEAFF
clone_size: few
v_call: TRBV7-6
d_call: NA
j_call: TRBJ1-1

cdr3_nt: TGTGCCAGCAGCTTAACCCCAAACACAGATACGCAGTATTTT
cdr3_aa: CASSLTPNTDTQYF
clone_size: NA
v_call: TRBV7-3
d_call: NA
j_call: TRBJ2-3

cdr3_nt: TGTGCCAGCAGTTTAGCGGGTAGCTCCTATAATTCACCCCTCCACTTT
cdr3_aa: CASSLAGSSYNSPLHF
clone_size: NA
v_call: TRBV28
d_call: NA
j_call: TRBJ1-6

cdr3_nt: TGTGCCAGCAGTGACTCGACTAGCGGGGGGGCCGATACGCAGTATTTT
cdr3_aa: CASSDSTSGGADTQYF
clone_size: once
v_call: TRBV6-4
d_call: TRBD2
j_call: TRBJ2-3

cdr3_nt: TGCAGCGTTGAAGGTCGGACAGGGTCCGACGAGCAGTACTTC
cdr3_aa: CSVEGRTGSDEQYF
clone_size: large
v_call: TRBV29-1
d_call: TRBD1
j_call: TRBJ2-7

cdr3_nt: TGTGCCAGTAGATCAGGGTCCTATGGCTACACCTTC
cdr3_aa: CASRSGSYGYTF
clone_size: large
v_call: TRBV19
d_call: NA
j_call: TRBJ1-2

cdr3_nt: TGTGCCAGCAGCCCAGGACTGCGGACTAGCGGGATCAATGAGCAGTTCTTC
cdr3_aa: CASSPGLRTSGINEQFF
clone_size: NA
v_call: TRBV7-2
d_call: TRBD2
j_call: TRBJ2-1

cdr3_nt: TGTGCCAGCAGCTTACAGCCGGACCCTAGCACAGATACGCAGTATTTT
cdr3_aa: CASSLQPDPSTDTQYF
clone_size: large
v_call: TRBV7-2
d_call: NA
j_call: TRBJ2-3

cdr3_nt: TGTGCCAGCGGGAAAGGATCCAACTCCTACGAGCAGTACTTC
cdr3_aa: CASGKGSNSYEQYF
clone_size: NA
v_call: TRBV6-5
d_call: NA
j_call: TRBJ2-7

cdr3_nt: TGTGCCAGCAGTGAAGAGGGGCAGGGGGCCTCGACTAATGAAAAACTGTTTTTT
cdr3_aa: CASSEEGQGASTNEKLFF
clone_size: NA
v_call: TRBV6-1
d_call: TRBD1
j_call: TRBJ1-4

cdr3_nt: TGCAGTGCTAGAGGGCAGCTTCCCTACAATGAGCAGTTCTTC
cdr3_aa: CSARGQLPYNEQFF
clone_size: NA
v_call: TRBV20-1
d_call: NA
j_call: TRBJ2-1

cdr3_nt: TGTGCCAGCAGCTTAAAAGTGGACTATGGCTACACCTTC
cdr3_aa: CASSLKVDYGYTF
clone_size: NA
v_call: TRBV7-2
d_call: NA
j_call: TRBJ1-2

cdr3_nt: TGCAGCGTTGAAGAGCCATTCGGGGCTGGGGCCAACGTCCTGACTTTC
cdr3_aa: CSVEEPFGAGANVLTF
clone_size: large
v_call: TRBV29-1
d_call: NA
j_call: TRBJ2-6

cdr3_nt: TGCAGTGCCTTTGGGACAGGGGGCGAGGGGGGCAGCAAAGATACGCAGTATTTT
cdr3_aa: CSAFGTGGEGGSKDTQYF
clone_size: NA
v_call: TRBV20-1
d_call: TRBD1
j_call: TRBJ2-3

cdr3_nt: TGTGCCAGCAGCTTGGTCGGCAGGGCTCGCACAGATACGCAGTATTTT
cdr3_aa: CASSLVGRARTDTQYF
clone_size: NA
v_call: TRBV5-5
d_call: NA
j_call: TRBJ2-3

cdr3_nt: TGTGCCAGCAGCTGGACAGGTGGAATATACGAGCAGTACTTC
cdr3_aa: CASSWTGGIYEQYF
clone_size: large
v_call: TRBV6-5
d_call: TRBD1
j_call: TRBJ2-7

cdr3_nt: TGTGCCAGCAGTTACTCGCACAATTCACCCCTCCACTTT
cdr3_aa: CASSYSHNSPLHF
clone_size: large
v_call: TRBV6-5
d_call: NA
j_call: TRBJ1-6

cdr3_nt: TGTGCCAGCAGTTCCAGCGGGGGCCAAACCCAGTACTTC
cdr3_aa: CASSSSGGQTQYF
clone_size: few
v_call: TRBV12-3/TRBV12-4
d_call: TRBD2
j_call: TRBJ2-5

cdr3_nt: TGTGCCAGCAGTTTATTTCCGGGACAGGACTACAATGAGCAGTTCTTC
cdr3_aa: CASSLFPGQDYNEQFF
clone_size: NA
v_call: TRBV27
d_call: TRBD1
j_call: TRBJ2-1

cdr3_nt: TGTGCCAGCAGTTCACCGCGACAGGCCACCCCACTCTCTGGGGCCAACGTCCTGACTTTC
cdr3_aa: CASSSPRQATPLSGANVLTF
clone_size: NA
v_call: TRBV6-2/TRBV6-3
d_call: NA
j_call: TRBJ2-6

cdr3_nt: TGTGCCACCCCTACCAATCCCGTAGTTCCCAGGGGGGACGAGCAGTACTTC
cdr3_aa: CATPTNPVVPRGDEQYF
clone_size: few
v_call: TRBV6-2/TRBV6-3
d_call: NA
j_call: TRBJ2-7

cdr3_nt: TGCAGTGCTAGAGATGACGGGGAGACCCAGTACTTC
cdr3_aa: CSARDDGETQYF
clone_size: few
v_call: TRBV20-1
d_call: NA
j_call: TRBJ2-5

cdr3_nt: TGCAGTGCTAGAGGAGAAGGCAAGGGGACAGCATATTCACCCCTCCACTTT
cdr3_aa: CSARGEGKGTAYSPLHF
clone_size: few
v_call: TRBV20-1
d_call: TRBD1
j_call: TRBJ1-6

cdr3_nt: TGTGCCATCTCCAGGACTAGCGGGGGGGTGAGGGAGCTGTTTTTT
cdr3_aa: CAISRTSGGVRELFF
clone_size: few
v_call: TRBV6-5
d_call: TRBD2
j_call: TRBJ2-2

cdr3_nt: TGTGCCAGCAGTACCGCAGGGATAGGTTTGAATCAGCCCCAGCATTTT
cdr3_aa: CASSTAGIGLNQPQHF
clone_size: NA
v_call: TRBV27
d_call: NA
j_call: TRBJ1-5

cdr3_nt: TGCAGTGCTAGAGATTGGAACCCACCGAATTCCCACTACGAGCAGTACTTC
cdr3_aa: CSARDWNPPNSHYEQYF
clone_size: few
v_call: TRBV20-1
d_call: NA
j_call: TRBJ2-7

cdr3_nt: TGCGCCAGCAGCCTGGGGACTAGCGCCCACACCGGGGAGCTGTTTTTT
cdr3_aa: CASSLGTSAHTGELFF
clone_size: NA
v_call: TRBV5-1
d_call: TRBD2
j_call: TRBJ2-2

cdr3_nt: TGTGCCAGCAGCCCCACCCCACACGCGGATGAAGCTTTCTTT
cdr3_aa: CASSPTPHADEAFF
clone_size: NA
v_call: TRBV7-3
d_call: NA
j_call: TRBJ1-1

cdr3_nt: TGTGCCATCAGCTTAGGACTAGCGGGAGGACAGGCAGATACGCAGTATTTT
cdr3_aa: CAISLGLAGGQADTQYF
clone_size: NA
v_call: TRBV10-3
d_call: TRBD2
j_call: TRBJ2-3

cdr3_nt: TGTGCCAGCAGTTACAAATCGGGCAACCCCTACAAGCAGTACTTC
cdr3_aa: CASSYKSGNPYKQYF
clone_size: NA
v_call: TRBV6-6
d_call: NA
j_call: TRBJ2-7

cdr3_nt: TGTGCCAGCAGCCAGACAGCCGGACTCACTGAAGCTTTCTTT
cdr3_aa: CASSQTAGLTEAFF
clone_size: NA
v_call: TRBV7-2
d_call: NA
j_call: TRBJ1-1

cdr3_nt: TGTGCCAGCAGCCTCAACAGGGGCTCCCAAGAGACCCAGTACTTC
cdr3_aa: CASSLNRGSQETQYF
clone_size: NA
v_call: TRBV7-9
d_call: TRBD1
j_call: TRBJ2-5

cdr3_nt: TGTGCCAGCAGCTTAGCGGGGACGACCGGGGAGCTGTTTTTT
cdr3_aa: CASSLAGTTGELFF
clone_size: once
v_call: TRBV7-2
d_call: NA
j_call: TRBJ2-2

cdr3_nt: TGTGCCAGCTTCACATCCCCCTTCATCCTAGCGGGGGCCTACAATGAGCAGTTCTTC
cdr3_aa: CASFTSPFILAGAYNEQFF
clone_size: NA
v_call: TRBV6-2/TRBV6-3
d_call: TRBD2
j_call: TRBJ2-1

cdr3_nt: TGTGCCAGCAAAGGATTCCAGGGTACAGATACGCAGTATTTT
cdr3_aa: CASKGFQGTDTQYF
clone_size: NA
v_call: TRBV6-2/TRBV6-3
d_call: NA
j_call: TRBJ2-3

cdr3_nt: TGTGCCAGCAGCCAAGTCTCACCCGGGACAAACTACGAGCAGTACTTC
cdr3_aa: CASSQVSPGTNYEQYF
clone_size: NA
v_call: TRBV4-2
d_call: NA
j_call: TRBJ2-7

cdr3_nt: TGTGCCACCAGCCCGTTTCGCGCGGGGGCCTCCTACGAGCAGTACTTC
cdr3_aa: CATSPFRAGASYEQYF
clone_size: large
v_call: TRBV15
d_call: NA
j_call: TRBJ2-7

cdr3_nt: TGTGCCAGCAGTTCACAAGGGACAGGGTACTTTCTGGAGGGCAACATCCTAACTTTC
cdr3_aa: CASSSQGTGYFLEGNILTF
clone_size: NA
v_call: TRBV28
d_call: TRBD1
j_call: TRBJ2-6

cdr3_nt: TGTGCCAGCAGTTACTTGGGAAGGGGTCGGAACACTGAAGCTTTCTTT
cdr3_aa: CASSYLGRGRNTEAFF
clone_size: NA
v_call: TRBV6-2/TRBV6-3
d_call: NA
j_call: TRBJ1-1

cdr3_nt: TGTGCCAGCAGCCGGGGGACAGCCGGGGAGACCCAGTACTTC
cdr3_aa: CASSRGTAGETQYF
clone_size: NA
v_call: TRBV7-9
d_call: NA
j_call: TRBJ2-5

cdr3_nt: TGTGCCAGCAGCCGGCGAACCGGGACTAGTTACAATGAGCAGTTCTTC
cdr3_aa: CASSRRTGTSYNEQFF
clone_size: NA
v_call: TRBV14
d_call: TRBD2
j_call: TRBJ2-1

cdr3_nt: TGCAGCGTTGAAGGGACGGCCAACTATGGCTACACCTTC
cdr3_aa: CSVEGTANYGYTF
clone_size: large
v_call: TRBV29-1
d_call: NA
j_call: TRBJ1-2

cdr3_nt: TGTGCCAGCAGTTTATCGACGGCGGGCGAAAACATTCAGTACTTC
cdr3_aa: CASSLSTAGENIQYF
clone_size: NA
v_call: TRBV28
d_call: NA
j_call: TRBJ2-4

cdr3_nt: TGCAGCGTTGAGAGAGGTAAAGCTTTCTTT
cdr3_aa: CSVERGKAFF
clone_size: large
v_call: TRBV29-1
d_call: NA
j_call: TRBJ1-1

cdr3_nt: TGTGCCAGCAGCTTAGGGCAGGGACGGGGCTACACCTTC
cdr3_aa: CASSLGQGRGYTF
clone_size: large
v_call: TRBV7-2
d_call: NA
j_call: TRBJ1-2

cdr3_nt: TGTGCCAGCAGCTTAACGTGGAATCAACCCCAGCATTTT
cdr3_aa: CASSLTWNQPQHF
clone_size: NA
v_call: TRBV7-2
d_call: NA
j_call: TRBJ1-5

cdr3_nt: TGCGCCAGCAGCCAAGATTTCGGGAACTATGGCTACACCTTC
cdr3_aa: CASSQDFGNYGYTF
clone_size: NA
v_call: TRBV4-3
d_call: NA
j_call: TRBJ1-2